One and the same sample provided the 23 T cell receptor beta chains below, sequenced in a study of graft-versus-host responses after intestinal transplantation. TCRdb's copy holds only in-frame clones and misses some; the assay was immunoSEQ multiplex PCR. The table includes under 95,000 clones, approximately 90% detected once. The antigens these receptors bind are not known. The specimen comprised unstimulated CD4+ T cells sorted from spleen or lymph node cells, sampled before transplant. Receptor source: a human donor who was the organ donor for an intestinal transplant.

The genes are TRBV25-1 and TRBJ1-1; D ambiguous. Trimming shortened V by 1 base and J by 2 bases, and 14 bases separated the two germline ends. CDR1 and CDR2 (germline): MGHDK, SYGVNS. This CDR3 is built from 16 residues. CDR3 DNA: TGTGCCAGCAGTGAATCTCCCGCGGCCGGAAACACTGAAGCTTTCTTT. It specifies CASSESPAAGNTEAFF.

The chain uses TRBV2 and TRBJ1-3; D gene ambiguous. From germline, CDR1 is SNHLY and CDR2 FYNNEI. The CDR3 is made up of 13 amino acids. The V end lost 8 bases, the J end lost 5 bases, and 13 bases lay between the germline ends. The CDR3 protein is CASGEGVRNTIYF. The CDR3 DNA follows: TGTGCCAGCGGGGAGGGAGTCCGAAACACCATATATTTT.

The chain links TRBV25-1 to TRBJ1-2; the D is unclear. Germline values: CDR1 MGHDK, CDR2 SYGVNS. The CDR3 contains 13 residues. The V and J ends lost 3 bases and 1 base respectively, with 6 bases between them. The CDR3 reads CASSDTDNYGYTF. The CDR3 DNA follows: TGTGCCAGCAGTGATACTGATAACTATGGCTACACCTTC.

This clone was seen a few times. The J gene is TRBJ1-4, the V gene TRBV6-5, with 8 bases that match TRBD1. This CDR3 has 13 amino acids. Trimming at V came to 2 bases and at J to 7 bases, leaving 0 bases not matched to a gene. Germline V gene data show CDR1 as MNHEY and CDR2 as SVGAGI. The CDR3 here is CASSYGQGEKLFF. CDR3 nucleotides: TGTGCCAGCAGTTACGGACAGGGTGAAAAACTGTTTTTT.

The count of this clone is one. This rearrangement joins TRBV6-5 to TRBJ1-1; 9 bases are a match to TRBD1. The CDR3 is made up of 15 amino acids. After removal of 6 bases from V and 1 base from J, the junction contained 6 bases not matched to a gene. Germline CDR1 reads MNHEY; CDR2 reads SVGAGI. The CDR3 protein is CASSPDRGPNTEAFF. The CDR3 coding sequence is TGTGCCAGCAGCCCGGACAGGGGACCGAACACTGAAGCTTTCTTT.

This clone was seen once. The chain links TRBV7-8 to TRBJ2-2; 8 nucleotides match TRBD1. This CDR3 has 16 residues. Germline CDR1 and CDR2: SGHVS and FQNEAQ. V shed 8 bases and J 6 bases; nucleotides not matched to a gene: 14. CDR3 DNA sequence: TGTGCCAGCGGAGCCTCCAGGGGGCGCAGTGCCGGGGAGCTGTTTTTT. This translates into CASGASRGRSAGELFF.

The chain joins TRBV11-2 to TRBJ2-1; D is possibly TRBD2 (6 bases). This CDR3 comprises 17 residues. Germline V gives CDR1 SGHAT, CDR2 FQNNGV. V gave up 1 base and J gave up 2 bases, with 15 bases separating them. Here the CDR3 reads CASSLVRSPSAYNEQFF. In DNA form, the CDR3 reads TGTGCCAGCAGCTTAGTACGGTCGCCTAGCGCCTACAATGAGCAGTTCTTC.

The chain employs TRBV30 and TRBJ1-3, with TRBD1 identical over 7 bases. J gave up 4 bases and V 2 bases, and 2 bases lay outside the gene matches. Germline values: CDR1 GTSNPN, CDR2 SVGIG (reference sequence). This CDR3 has 13 amino acids. This chain's CDR3 is CAWSPGQGNTIYF. CDR3 in DNA: TGTGCCTGGAGTCCGGGACAGGGAAACACCATATATTTT.

The chain combines TRBV4-2 with TRBJ2-7; D uncertain. Trimming shortened V by 0 bases and J by 6 bases, and 12 bases separated the two germline ends. CDR3 length: 14 residues. The germline V gene encodes CDR1 LGHNA and CDR2 YNFKEQ. This CDR3 is CASSQDFRNFEQYF. For the CDR3, the DNA is TGTGCCAGCAGCCAAGATTTCCGCAACTTCGAGCAGTACTTC.

V usage is TRBV2 and J usage is TRBJ2-3; no definite D call. Germline V gene sequence: CDR1 SNHLY, CDR2 FYNNEI. Trimming pared 6 bases from V and 6 bases from J, leaving 10 bases between. The CDR3 sequence is 12 residues long. The CDR3 region is CASSASGDTQYF. The CDR3 coding sequence is TGTGCCAGCAGCGCCTCCGGGGATACGCAGTATTTT.

V usage is TRBV7-2 and J usage is TRBJ2-1; 8 nucleotides agree with TRBD2. The J segment lost 8 bases and the V segment lost 3 bases, leaving 12 bases of the junction unmatched. The germline V gene has CDR1 SGHTA and CDR2 FQGNSA. The CDR3 consists of 16 residues. The CDR3 nucleotides are TGTGCCAGCAGCTTCTACATCCGGGGGGGCGCGGATGAGCAGTTCTTC. It codes for CASSFYIRGGADEQFF.

The chain recombines TRBV5-5 with TRBJ2-2, with 8 bases that match TRBD1. The germline gives CDR1 SGHKS, CDR2 YYEKEE (reference sequence). With 5 bases clipped from V and 5 bases from J, the junction kept 11 bases outside the gene matches. The CDR3 is 16 amino acids. CDR3 nucleotides: TGTGCCAGCAGATCCCTCGGGCGGACAGGGACCGGGGAGCTGTTTTTT. Its translation: CASRSLGRTGTGELFF. Supplemented by reference TRBV5-5 and TRBJ2-2, the full variable domain reads DAGVTQSPTHLIKTRGQQVTLRCSPISGHKSVSWYQQVLGQGPQFIFQYYEKEERGRGNFPDRFSARQFPNYSSELNVNALLLGDSALYLCASRSLGRTGTGELFFGEGSRLTVL.

The DNA for the CDR3 is TGTGCCAGCTCACCACCGCCTAGCGGGGGTAATGAGCAGTTCTTC. This translates into CASSPPPSGGNEQFF. This rearrangement joins TRBV18 to TRBJ2-1; 10 bases fit TRBD2. This CDR3 comprises 15 residues. The germline V gene has CDR1 KGHSH and CDR2 LQKENI. V lost 0 bases, J lost 7 bases, and 3 bases stayed unmatched.

V usage is TRBV9 and J usage is TRBJ2-7; weak D call: TRBD2 (5 bases). From germline, CDR1 is SGDLS and CDR2 YYNGEE. The CDR3 is made up of 15 amino acids. The V end lost 0 bases, the J end lost 6 bases, and 16 bases lay between the germline ends. CDR3 sequence (DNA): TGTGCCAGCAGCGTAGAAGGACTTACCTCTTCCGAGCAGTACTTC. This codes for CASSVEGLTSSEQYF.

The V gene is TRBV27, the J gene TRBJ2-3; TRBD2 might be the D (6 bases). V dropped 9 bases and J dropped 4 bases, with 11 bases sitting between them. CDR1 and CDR2 (germline): MNHEY, SMNVEV (reference sequence). The CDR3 totals 12 residues. The CDR3 is CASYSGSDTQYF. CDR3 in DNA: TGTGCCAGTTATAGCGGATCAGATACGCAGTATTTT.

The V call is TRBV7-2, the J call TRBJ2-6; TRBD1 might be the D (5 bases). The CDR3 has 17 amino acids. The germline V gene encodes CDR1 SGHTA and CDR2 FQGNSA. Deletions cut 5 bases from V and 1 base from J, with 15 bases between. Here the CDR3 reads CASSRGSGPSGANVLTF. The CDR3 DNA reads TGTGCCAGCAGCCGTGGGTCAGGGCCATCTGGGGCCAACGTCCTGACTTTC. Complete variable domain (other parts from reference TRBV7-2 and TRBJ2-6): GAGVSQSPSNKVTEKGKDVELRCDPISGHTALYWYRQSLGQGLEFLIYFQGNSAPDKSGLPSDRFSAERTGGSVSTLTIQRTQQEDSAVYLCASSRGSGPSGANVLTFGAGSRLTVL.

A remark on this clone: The conserved phenylalanine or tryptophan normally closing the CDR3 is absent here, so this likely arose from a read error. The chain carries TRBV7-8 and TRBJ2-7; possibly TRBD2 for D (5 bases). The CDR3 runs to 12 residues. V lost 1 base and J lost 4, with 5 bases in between. Looked up from germline, CDR1 is SGHVS and CDR2 is FQNEAQ. As DNA, the CDR3 is TGTGCCAGCAGCTTAGAGCGGTACGAGCAGTACCTC. Residues: CASSLERYEQYL.

The rearrangement uses TRBV19 and TRBJ2-5, with 10 bases lining up with TRBD2. Germline CDR1 reads LNHDA; CDR2 reads SQIVND (reference sequence). The CDR3 has 18 amino acids. The J segment lost 5 bases and the V segment lost 1 base, leaving 13 bases of the junction unmatched. The CDR3 sequence is CASSIAAASGGAGETQYF. CDR3 sequence (DNA): TGTGCCAGTAGTATAGCCGCCGCAAGCGGGGGGGCCGGGGAGACCCAGTACTTC. The full variable domain, rest sourced from reference TRBV19 and TRBJ2-5, is DGGITQSPKYLFRKEGQNVTLSCEQNLNHDAMYWYRQDPGQGLRLIYYSQIVNDFQKGDIAEGYSVSREKKESFPLTVTSAQKNPTAFYLCASSIAAASGGAGETQYFGPGTRLLVL.

V usage is TRBV9 and J usage is TRBJ1-1, with 9 bases that match TRBD1. The length of the CDR3 is 14 residues. V dropped 0 bases and J dropped 6; count of bases not matched to a gene: 3. The germline V gene encodes CDR1 SGDLS and CDR2 YYNGEE. CDR3 loop: CASSVVGQGSEAFF. CDR3 DNA: TGTGCCAGCAGCGTAGTGGGACAGGGATCTGAAGCTTTCTTT.

This clone has more than one count but fewer than ten. The chain couples TRBV10-3 to TRBJ1-1, with 10 positions matching TRBD1. Losses at the gene ends were 4 bases for V and 5 bases for J; bases not matched to a gene: 7. Germline V CDR1 and CDR2: ENHRY, SYGVKD. The CDR3 runs 15 residues. CDR3 sequence: CAISGPDRGKTEAFF. CDR3 nucleotides: TGTGCCATCAGTGGTCCGGACAGGGGGAAAACTGAAGCTTTCTTT.

This chain uses TRBV6-5 with TRBJ2-7; D remains unclear. Trimming pared 2 bases from V and 2 bases from J, leaving 16 bases between. The germline V gene encodes CDR1 MNHEY and CDR2 SVGAGI. CDR3 length: 16 amino acids. CDR3 in DNA: TGTGCCAGCAGTTACCCGATCAGGTACCCCACCTACGAGCAGTACTTC. As protein: CASSYPIRYPTYEQYF.

This rearrangement joins TRBV28 to TRBJ1-1, with D possibly matching TRBD1 (6 bases). V was clipped by 6 bases and J by 11 bases, with 16 bases between them. Looked up from germline, CDR1 is MDHEN and CDR2 is SYDVKM. The CDR3 length is 12 residues. The CDR3 spells CASRGERGPAFF. In nucleotides, the CDR3 is TGTGCCAGCAGGGGGGAGCGGGGGCCTGCTTTCTTT.

Only one count was recorded for this clone. This sequence joins TRBV7-2 and TRBJ2-6, with 9 bases that match TRBD1. Germline V gene sequence: CDR1 SGHTA, CDR2 FQGNSA. The junction had 5 bases not matched to a gene; V was cut back by 6 bases and J by 5 bases. The CDR3 spans 15 residues. The CDR3 DNA follows: TGTGCCAGCAGTCCACAGGGGGCGAGGGCCAACGTCCTGACTTTC. Its protein is CASSPQGARANVLTF. The variable domain in full, with the rest retrieved from reference TRBV7-2 and TRBJ2-6, is GAGVSQSPSNKVTEKGKDVELRCDPISGHTALYWYRQSLGQGLEFLIYFQGNSAPDKSGLPSDRFSAERTGGSVSTLTIQRTQQEDSAVYLCASSPQGARANVLTFGAGSRLTVL.